Listed below are T cell receptor beta chains from one sample, sequenced in a study of T cell responses to AZD1222 COVID-19 vaccine. Produced via immunoSEQ multiplex PCR; TCRdb's table is partial and in-frame only. The data contain 55,000 to 65,000 clones, 85% to 90% of them singletons. This specimen was peripheral blood, taken on day 0 of AZD1222 vaccination. These receptors were taken from an adult in good health. Each CDR3 is given with its conserved first and last residue. D genes are given only for firm matches. Clone size, where shown, is once, few, many, or a class for clones that have expanded.

D	size	J	V	CDR3	DNA
.	few	TRBJ1-1	TRBV5-1	CASSLTGNTEAFF	TGCGCCAGCAGCTTAACAGGGAACACTGAAGCTTTCTTT
.	.	TRBJ1-1	TRBV3-1/TRBV3-2	CASSQDAALNTEAFF	TGTGCCAGCAGCCAAGATGCGGCGCTGAACACTGAAGCTTTCTTT
.	.	TRBJ1-2	TRBV28	CASSRGNYGYTF	TGTGCCAGCAGTAGGGGGAACTATGGCTACACCTTC
.	.	TRBJ1-5	TRBV19	CASSMTSGQPYSNQPQHF	TGTGCCAGTAGTATGACTTCAGGACAGCCCTATAGCAATCAGCCCCAGCATTTT
TRBD1	.	TRBJ2-2	TRBV6-5	CASRRQGRTGELFF	TGTGCCAGCAGGCGACAGGGTAGGACCGGGGAGCTGTTTTTT
.	.	TRBJ1-3	TRBV6-6	CASSFEGVSGNTIYF	TGTGCCAGCAGTTTCGAGGGTGTCTCTGGAAACACCATATATTTT
.	.	TRBJ2-5	TRBV19	CASSITRAIQETQYF	TGTGCCAGTAGTATAACCAGGGCCATCCAAGAGACCCAGTACTTC
TRBD2	.	TRBJ2-1	TRBV15	CATSRDRASGGPFYNEQFF	TGTGCCACCAGCAGAGATCGGGCTAGCGGGGGCCCCTTCTACAATGAGCAGTTCTTC
.	.	TRBJ1-2	TRBV5-1	CASSFRDMVYGYTF	TGCGCCAGCAGCTTCCGCGACATGGTATATGGCTACACCTTC
.	.	TRBJ2-7	TRBV4-1	CASSQDWGRGEQYF	TGCGCCAGCAGCCAAGATTGGGGACGGGGCGAGCAGTACTTC
TRBD2	.	TRBJ2-3	TRBV7-6	CASSSRGGSGVSDTQYF	TGTGCCAGCAGCTCAAGAGGGGGTAGCGGGGTTTCGGATACGCAGTATTTT
.	.	TRBJ1-4	TRBV6-5	CASSPRTNEKLFF	TGTGCCAGCAGCCCACGAACTAATGAAAAACTGTTTTTT
.	.	TRBJ1-3	TRBV25-1	CASSHGQQGNTIYF	TGTGCCAGCAGTCATGGGCAGCAAGGAAACACCATATATTTT
TRBD2	once	TRBJ2-1	TRBV6-5	CASRYSGVGDEQFF	TGTGCCAGCAGGTATAGCGGGGTGGGAGATGAGCAGTTCTTC
.	.	TRBJ1-3	TRBV2	CASTLIPGLNSGNTIYF	TGTGCCAGTACTTTAATCCCGGGCCTTAACTCTGGAAACACCATATATTTT
.	.	TRBJ1-4	TRBV27	CASSTAGSLKLFF	TGTGCCAGCAGTACAGCCGGGAGCTTAAAACTGTTTTTT
TRBD1	.	TRBJ2-7	TRBV11-1	CASSLSQGTYEQYF	TGTGCCAGCAGCTTATCACAGGGGACCTACGAGCAGTACTTC
.	.	TRBJ1-5	TRBV27	CASSLGRGNQPQHF	TGTGCCAGCAGTTTAGGTCGGGGCAATCAGCCCCAGCATTTT
.	.	TRBJ1-5	TRBV9	CASSVGINQPQHF	TGTGCCAGCAGCGTTGGGATAAATCAGCCCCAGCATTTT
TRBD1	.	TRBJ1-4	TRBV3-1/TRBV3-2	CASSQLQGGNEKLFF	TGTGCCAGCAGCCAACTACAGGGGGGAAATGAAAAACTGTTTTTT
TRBD1	many	TRBJ1-3	TRBV7-3	CASSRDRGSGNTIYF	TGTGCCAGCAGCCGCGACAGGGGTTCAGGAAACACCATATATTTT
.	few	TRBJ1-6	TRBV5-1	CASSRSVGSPLHF	TGCGCCAGCAGCCGATCGGTTGGGTCACCCCTCCACTTT
TRBD1	.	TRBJ2-7	TRBV23-1	CASSHLIRDRGQYEQYF	TGCGCCAGCAGTCACCTAATCCGGGACAGGGGGCAATACGAGCAGTACTTC
.	.	TRBJ2-3	TRBV5-1	CASSLSGGIKTDTQYF	TGCGCCAGCAGCTTGTCGGGGGGCATCAAAACAGATACGCAGTATTTT
TRBD1	.	TRBJ1-1	TRBV2	CASRRPGQSDTEAFF	TGTGCCAGCAGACGACCGGGACAGAGCGACACTGAAGCTTTCTTT
.	.	TRBJ2-4	TRBV21-1	CASSPQKQEAKNIQYF	TGTGCCAGCAGCCCCCAAAAACAGGAAGCCAAAAACATTCAGTACTTC
TRBD2	.	TRBJ2-5	TRBV7-6	CASSLRSTGGRETQYF	TGTGCCAGCAGCCTCCGGTCGACGGGGGGGCGGGAGACCCAGTACTTC
.	.	TRBJ1-5	TRBV3-1/TRBV3-2	CASGRGEGQPQHF	TGTGCCAGCGGGCGGGGAGAGGGTCAGCCCCAGCATTTT
TRBD2	.	TRBJ2-3	TRBV2	CASRATSGGWSTDTQYF	TGTGCCAGCAGGGCGACTAGCGGGGGGTGGAGCACAGATACGCAGTATTTT